One sample yielded the 25 T cell receptor beta chains listed below, sequenced in a study of cytomegalovirus exposure and HLA in healthy donors. It was with 60 Vbeta and 13 Jbeta primers that the PCR ran. The method was immunoSEQ multiplex PCR; TCRdb's version includes in-frame clones alone and lacks a portion of them. The specimen's table records 40,000 to 50,000 clones. The specimen was PBMCs. These receptor sequences come from a woman aged 40 to 50 in good health and CMV-seronegative.

This sequence joins TRBV9 and TRBJ2-2; 10 nucleotides line up with TRBD1. Per the germline V gene, CDR1 is SGDLS and CDR2 is YYNGEE. V dropped 3 bases and J dropped 1; count of bases not matched to a gene: 12. This CDR3 is built from 19 residues. DNA of the CDR3: TGTGCCAGCAGCGCAAACAGACGGGACAGGGGATTGAACACCGGGGAGCTGTTTTTT. This translates into CASSANRRDRGLNTGELFF. Full variable domain (remainder filled in from reference TRBV9 and TRBJ2-2): DSGVTQTPKHLITATGQRVTLRCSPRSGDLSVYWYQQSLDQGLQFLIQYYNGEERAKGNILERFSAQQFPDLHSELNLSSLELGDSALYFCASSANRRDRGLNTGELFFGEGSRLTVL.

The chain joins TRBV19 to TRBJ2-7; 8 bases map to TRBD1. Germline-derived CDR1 and CDR2 are LNHDA and SQIVND (reference sequence). The CDR3 covers 14 residues. With V trimmed by 5 bases and J by 2 bases, 5 bases remained unmatched. CDR3 protein: CASSAGQGPYEQYF. The DNA of the CDR3 is TGTGCCAGTAGTGCCGGACAGGGCCCCTACGAGCAGTACTTC.

This chain links TRBV6-1 with TRBJ2-7; maybe TRBD2 (6 bases). The CDR3 loop spans 14 amino acids. V lost 3 bases, J lost 3 bases, and 12 bases lay in between. Germline V gene sequence: CDR1 MNHNS, CDR2 SASEGT. CDR3 loop: CASSDGMGGYEQYF. CDR3 in DNA: TGTGCCAGCAGTGACGGAATGGGGGGCTACGAGCAGTACTTC.

The rearrangement uses TRBV27 and TRBJ1-2, with a possible D match to TRBD1 (5 bases). With 0 bases removed from V and 6 bases from J, the gap between germline ends came to 11 bases. The CDR3 consists of 14 residues. Germline V gene data show CDR1 as MNHEY and CDR2 as SMNVEV (reference sequence). The CDR3 reads CASSLSGRANGYTF. DNA of the CDR3: TGTGCCAGCAGTTTATCGGGCAGGGCCAATGGCTACACCTTC.

V and J are TRBV27 and TRBJ2-1; maybe TRBD2 (6 bases). V dropped 9 bases and J dropped 4 bases, with 10 bases sitting between them. Germline V gene data show CDR1 as MNHEY and CDR2 as SMNVEV (reference sequence). The CDR3 has 12 residues. In nucleotides, the CDR3 is TGTGCCAGAGGGGAGGATTACAATGAGCAGTTCTTC. This gives the protein CARGEDYNEQFF.

The chain is built from TRBV6-1 and TRBJ2-2, with 9 bases lining up with TRBD1. CDR3 length: 15 residues. V lost 7 bases to trimming and J lost 7 bases; unmatched junction nucleotides: 10. Germline loops: CDR1 MNHNS, CDR2 SASEGT. As DNA, the CDR3 is TGTGCCAGCAAGAATAGGGGACAGGGCGACGGGGAGCTGTTTTTT. Translation gives CASKNRGQGDGELFF.

The chain joins TRBV2 to TRBJ2-5; perhaps TRBD2 as D (6 bases). The CDR3 spans 12 residues. Germline CDR1 and CDR2: SNHLY and FYNNEI. V was clipped by 8 bases and J by 5 bases, with 12 bases between them. The CDR3 loop is CASQGAGETQYF. The DNA of the CDR3 is TGTGCCAGCCAGGGCGCGGGGGAGACCCAGTACTTC.

J is TRBJ2-1 and V is TRBV28; no reliable D call. With 7 bases removed from V and 4 bases from J, the gap between germline ends came to 5 bases. Germline V gene lookup returns CDR1 MDHEN and CDR2 SYDVKM. The CDR3 consists of 11 residues. The CDR3 DNA reads as TGTGCCAGCAACTTGTACAATGAGCAGTTCTTC. It translates to CASNLYNEQFF.

This clone counts as medium-sized by frequency. The chain has TRBV6-4 and TRBJ2-1; 7 bases fit TRBD1. With V trimmed by 5 bases and J by 8 bases, 12 bases remained unmatched. Looked up from germline, CDR1 is MRHNA and CDR2 is SNTAGT. The CDR3 covers 15 residues. CDR3 sequence reads: CASSKTGLDQDEQFF. The CDR3 DNA follows: TGTGCCAGCAGTAAGACAGGGTTGGATCAGGATGAGCAGTTCTTC.

The chain employs TRBV27 and TRBJ1-4; the match to TRBD1 covers 8 bases. With V trimmed by 4 bases and J by 5 bases, 6 bases remained unmatched. Germline V gene sequence: CDR1 MNHEY, CDR2 SMNVEV (reference sequence). This CDR3 has 15 residues. Here the CDR3 DNA reads TGTGCCAGCAGTTCTTGGACAGGGCCGAATGAAAAACTGTTTTTT. It is translated as CASSSWTGPNEKLFF.

About this clone itself: Distinct nucleotide sequences in the sample also encode this CDR3. This chain joins TRBV27 and TRBJ1-6; D is possibly TRBD1 (6 bases). V was clipped by 5 bases and J by 7 bases, with 30 bases between them. This CDR3 spans 20 amino acids. CDR1 and CDR2 from the germline V gene are MNHEY and SMNVEV (reference sequence). The CDR3 protein is CASSPGRGQPQTKGNSPLHF. CDR3 in DNA: TGTGCCAGCAGTCCAGGGAGGGGACAACCACAAACAAAGGGAAATTCACCCCTCCACTTT.

This chain connects TRBV7-3 to TRBJ2-5; 10 bases line up with TRBD2. The germline CDR1 and CDR2 sequences are SGHTA and FQGTGA. J lost 5 bases, V lost 2 bases, and 11 bases had no gene match. This CDR3 contains 17 residues. In DNA form, the CDR3 reads TGTGCCAGCAGCTTAGACAGAGCGGGAGGGCCGGGTGAGACCCAGTACTTC. Protein: CASSLDRAGGPGETQYF.

The chain combines TRBV19 with TRBJ1-1; 7 bases match TRBD1. The CDR3 contains 13 residues. Trimming at V came to 5 bases and at J to 3 bases, leaving 3 bases not matched to a gene. Germline CDR1 reads LNHDA; CDR2 reads SQIVND (reference sequence). The CDR3 loop reads CASSAQGHTEAFF. CDR3 DNA: TGTGCCAGTAGTGCACAGGGGCACACTGAAGCTTTCTTT.

V and J are TRBV14 and TRBJ2-7, with 9 bases aligning to TRBD2. V dropped 1 base and J dropped 2; count of bases not matched to a gene: 6. Germline-derived CDR1 and CDR2 are SGHDN and FVKESK. This CDR3 has 16 amino acids. The CDR3 DNA sequence: TGTGCCAGCAGCCAAGTTGTGGCTAGCGGGGCCTACGAGCAGTACTTC. This codes for CASSQVVASGAYEQYF. Using reference TRBV14 and TRBJ2-7 for the parts outside the CDR3, the full variable domain is EAGVTQFPSHSVIEKGQTVTLRCDPISGHDNLYWYRRVMGKEIKFLLHFVKESKQDESGMPNNRFLAERTGGTYSTLKVQPAELEDSGVYFCASSQVVASGAYEQYFGPGTRLTVT.

The rearrangement uses TRBV19 and TRBJ1-2; 8 nucleotides match TRBD1. Germline CDR1 reads LNHDA; CDR2 reads SQIVND (reference sequence). The CDR3 has 16 residues. Trimming took 1 base from V and 5 from J; bases not matched to a gene: 9. Written as DNA, the CDR3 is TGTGCCAGTAGTATAGCCCAGGACAGGGACCTGTATGGCTACACCTTC. It codes for CASSIAQDRDLYGYTF.

The J gene is TRBJ1-2, the V gene TRBV7-9, with D unresolved. Per the germline V gene, CDR1 is SEHNR and CDR2 is FQNEAQ (reference sequence). V gave up 7 bases and J gave up 1 base, with 10 bases separating them. The CDR3 is 13 residues long. CDR3 amino acids: CASTGNINYGYTF. The CDR3 DNA reads TGTGCCAGCACAGGAAACATTAACTATGGCTACACCTTC. The full variable domain, rest sourced from reference TRBV7-9 and TRBJ1-2, is DTGVSQNPRHKITKRGQNVTFRCDPISEHNRLYWYRQTLGQGPEFLTYFQNEAQLEKSRLLSDRFSAERPKGSFSTLEIQRTEQGDSAMYLCASTGNINYGYTFGSGTRLTVV.

V gene TRBV29-1 combines with J gene TRBJ2-1, with D possibly being TRBD1 (6 bases). The CDR3 is made up of 13 amino acids. V was pared by 3 bases and J by 7 bases, with 13 bases between. Germline-derived CDR1 and CDR2 are SQVTM and ANQGSEA. CDR3 residues: CSVEPGVGNEQFF. The DNA for the CDR3 is TGCAGCGTTGAGCCAGGGGTAGGAAATGAGCAGTTCTTC.

The V call is TRBV4-3, the J call TRBJ1-2; D not resolved. V lost 0 bases, J lost 3 bases, and 5 bases lay in between. The germline V gene encodes CDR1 LGHNA and CDR2 YSLEER. The CDR3 covers 13 residues. The CDR3 here is CASSQDQDYGYTF. The CDR3 coding sequence is TGCGCCAGCAGCCAAGATCAGGACTATGGCTACACCTTC.

The gene calls are TRBV15 and TRBJ2-3, with TRBD2 identical over 13 bases. Losses at the gene ends were 3 bases for V and 5 bases for J; bases not matched to a gene: 5. Germline V gives CDR1 LNHNV, CDR2 YYDKDF (reference sequence). The CDR3 consists of 16 residues. CDR3 coding DNA: TGTGCCACCAGCAGTAGACTAGCGGGGGGCCTAGATACGCAGTATTTT. Translated, it gives CATSSRLAGGLDTQYF.

The CDR3 DNA is TGTGCCTGGACCCCAGGGAACTGGGAGACCCAGTACTTC. Translated: CAWTPGNWETQYF. This chain connects TRBV30 to TRBJ2-5, with D possibly TRBD1 on 5 matching bases. The CDR3 covers 13 residues. With 4 bases removed from V and 5 bases from J, the gap between germline ends came to 14 bases. Germline V CDR1 and CDR2: GTSNPN, SVGIG (reference sequence).

The chain has TRBV30 and TRBJ1-2, with a tentative D call TRBD1 (5 bases). The CDR3 runs 16 residues. Trimming removed 4 bases from V and 4 bases from J, with 22 bases in between. Germline CDR1 is GTSNPN and CDR2 is SVGIG (reference sequence). The CDR3 reads CAWKQRGVLRVYGYTF. In nucleotides, the CDR3 is TGTGCCTGGAAGCAACGGGGGGTTCTCCGGGTCTATGGCTACACCTTC. Variable domain in full (rest from reference TRBV30 and TRBJ1-2): SQTIHQWPATLVQPVGSPLSLECTVEGTSNPNLYWYRQAAGRGLQLLFYSVGIGQISSEVPQNLSASRPQDRQFILSSKKLLLSDSGFYLCAWKQRGVLRVYGYTFGSGTRLTVV.

This rearrangement joins TRBV4-1 to TRBJ2-3, with TRBD1 as a possible D gene (6 bases). The CDR3 totals 13 residues. From germline, CDR1 is MGHRA and CDR2 YSYEKL. Trimming cost V 4 bases and J 3 bases, with 8 bases left between them. Here the CDR3 DNA reads TGCGCCAGCAGCCTACAGGGTACAGATACGCAGTATTTT. Its protein is CASSLQGTDTQYF.

The chain employs TRBV5-1 and TRBJ1-6; D perhaps matches TRBD1 (5 bases). In germline, CDR1 is SGHRS, CDR2 YFSETQ. The CDR3 runs to 16 residues. V was shortened by 5 bases and J by 0 bases, with 12 bases between the two germline ends. The CDR3 DNA reads as TGCGCCAGCAGTGGGGGGGGGAGCTCCTATAATTCACCCCTCCACTTT. Translated, it gives CASSGGGSSYNSPLHF.

The CDR3 nucleotides read TGTGCCAGCAGTTCTATGAGACATAACTATGGCTACACCTTC. Protein: CASSSMRHNYGYTF. The rearrangement joins TRBV27 to TRBJ1-2; D gene uncertain. The V end was cut by 4 bases, the J end by 1 base, with 10 bases between. Germline V gene sequence: CDR1 MNHEY, CDR2 SMNVEV (reference sequence). This CDR3 has 14 amino acids.

The chain has TRBV6-5 and TRBJ1-3; D is unclear. Germline V gives CDR1 MNHEY, CDR2 SVGAGI. Trimming cost V 6 bases and J 4 bases, with 10 bases left between them. The CDR3 is made up of 13 amino acids. CDR3 region: CASSPWQGNTIYF. The CDR3 DNA is TGTGCCAGCAGCCCCTGGCAGGGAAACACCATATATTTT.